The next 21 T cell receptor beta chains were all read from a single sample in a study of long-term antiretroviral therapy in people with HIV. It was version v3.0 of the immunoSEQ assay that was run at survey level. TCRdb's copy holds only in-frame clones and misses some; the assay was immunoSEQ multiplex PCR. In the table there are about 28,000 clones, roughly 84% of which are singletons. The source was unsorted PBMCs, collected 0.4 years after starting antiretroviral therapy. The receptors shown here come from a young man with HIV.

The gene calls are TRBV28 and TRBJ2-7; D perhaps matches TRBD1 (6 bases). Looked up from germline, CDR1 is MDHEN and CDR2 is SYDVKM. The CDR3 is made up of 16 amino acids. Trimming took 7 bases from V and 0 from J, leaving 19 bases between them. The CDR3 loop is CASTPRVTDSSYEQYF. CDR3 bases: TGTGCCAGCACCCCCAGGGTGACGGACAGCTCCTACGAGCAGTACTTC.

The chain combines TRBV4-3 with TRBJ1-1; maybe TRBD1 (5 bases). Per the germline V gene, CDR1 is LGHNA and CDR2 is YSLEER. CDR3 length: 14 amino acids. Trimming removed 0 bases from V and 1 base from J, with 6 bases in between. In DNA form, the CDR3 reads TGCGCCAGCAGCCAAGATGGGGCGAACACTGAAGCTTTCTTT. Amino acid sequence: CASSQDGANTEAFF.

The rearrangement links TRBV4-3 to TRBJ2-7; weak D call: TRBD1 (6 bases). The CDR3 is 15 residues long. The germline V and J ends were trimmed by 0 bases and 0 bases, with 9 bases remaining between them. CDR1 is LGHNA, CDR2 YSLEER, per germline. Written as DNA, the CDR3 is TGCGCCAGCAGCCAAGATGGACAGAACTCCTACGAGCAGTACTTC. Amino acid sequence: CASSQDGQNSYEQYF.

This rearrangement joins TRBV4-1 to TRBJ1-3; D gene uncertain. The germline V gene has CDR1 MGHRA and CDR2 YSYEKL. There are 14 residues in the CDR3. Between the trimmed V and J ends, which lost 1 base and 0 bases, there was a span of 4 bases. In nucleotides, the CDR3 is TGCGCCAGCAGCCAAGTCAGCTCTGGAAACACCATATATTTT. Translating gives CASSQVSSGNTIYF.

The chain recombines TRBV19 with TRBJ2-2; no reliable D call. Trimming removed 7 bases from V and 4 bases from J, with 16 bases in between. The CDR3 consists of 15 residues. The germline V gene encodes CDR1 LNHDA and CDR2 SQIVND (reference sequence). CDR3 protein: CASTIDSGGTGELFF. The CDR3 DNA follows: TGTGCCAGTACCATAGACTCCGGCGGCACCGGGGAGCTGTTTTTT.

This rearrangement joins TRBV28 to TRBJ2-3, with D perhaps TRBD2 (6 bases). Trimming removed 7 bases at V and 5 bases at J, with 28 bases between. Germline CDR1 is MDHEN and CDR2 is SYDVKM. CDR3 size: 18 residues. CDR3 sequence (DNA): TGTGCCAGCAATACACCCCCTACGGGAGTAACCCATGAAGATACGCAGTATTTT. Translating gives CASNTPPTGVTHEDTQYF.

V gene TRBV6-1 combines with J gene TRBJ2-7; D perhaps matches TRBD1 (5 bases). V was shortened by 2 bases and J by 3 bases, with 14 bases between the two germline ends. The CDR3 length is 15 residues. Germline assignment: CDR1 MNHNS and CDR2 SASEGT. Here the CDR3 DNA reads TGTGCCAGCAGTGAATTTATGGGGCGAGACTACGAGCAGTACTTC. Its protein product is CASSEFMGRDYEQYF.

The J gene is TRBJ2-7, the V gene TRBV14; either TRBD1 or TRBD2 may fit D (5 bases each). V lost 1 base and J lost 4, with 14 bases in between. Germline V CDR1 and CDR2: SGHDN, FVKESK. This CDR3 has 15 residues. The CDR3 is CASSQGWGIAYEQYF. The CDR3, as DNA: TGTGCCAGCAGCCAAGGTTGGGGGATCGCTTACGAGCAGTACTTC.

This chain uses TRBV7-8 with TRBJ2-1; 7 nucleotides align to TRBD1. This CDR3 comprises 14 residues. Germline values: CDR1 SGHVS, CDR2 FQNEAQ. Trimming at V came to 1 base and at J to 6 bases, leaving 3 bases not matched to a gene. CDR3 sequence: CASSLDRTGNEQFF. Here the CDR3 DNA reads TGTGCCAGCAGCTTAGATCGGACAGGCAATGAGCAGTTCTTC.

The V gene is TRBV11-2, the J gene TRBJ2-7; D is perhaps TRBD1 or TRBD2 (5 bases each). The V end was cut by 1 base, the J end by 5 bases, with 12 bases between. CDR3 length: 14 amino acids. The germline V gene encodes CDR1 SGHAT and CDR2 FQNNGV. CDR3 in DNA: TGTGCCAGCAGCTTAGTCGGGGCCAAGGACGAGCAGTACTTC. This gives the protein CASSLVGAKDEQYF.

This rearrangement joins TRBV5-4 to TRBJ1-2, with unresolved D. This CDR3 is 15 amino acids long. Germline assignment: CDR1 SGHNT and CDR2 YYREEE (reference sequence). With 1 base removed from V and 7 bases from J, the gap between germline ends came to 17 bases. CDR3 in DNA: TGTGCCAGCAGCTTGCGCGCGGTCGTGAAGTTTGGCTACACCTTC. It encodes CASSLRAVVKFGYTF. Full variable domain (missing parts from reference TRBV5-4 and TRBJ1-2): ETGVTQSPTHLIKTRGQQVTLRCSSQSGHNTVSWYQQALGQGPQFIFQYYREEENGRGNFPPRFSGLQFPNYSSELNVNALELDDSALYLCASSLRAVVKFGYTFGSGTRLTVV.

The chain has TRBV19 and TRBJ1-2; 7 bases align to TRBD1. V trimming: 1 base; J trimming: 2 bases; junction bases outside the gene matches: 10. CDR3 length equals 17 residues. Germline lookup yields CDR1 LNHDA and CDR2 SQIVND (reference sequence). The CDR3 reads CASSIGPTGVENYGYTF. In DNA, the CDR3 is TGTGCCAGTAGTATAGGACCAACAGGGGTTGAAAACTATGGCTACACCTTC.

This chain connects TRBV19 to TRBJ2-1; TRBD2 matches 13 bases. The V gene end was trimmed by 4 bases and the J gene end by 9 bases; junction bases not matched to a gene: 9. The CDR3 loop spans 16 amino acids. CDR1 LNHDA and CDR2 SQIVND come from the germline V gene (reference sequence). The CDR3 DNA reads as TGTGCCAGTAGTAAGATACTAGCGGGAGGGCTGTCTGAGCAGTTCTTC. Protein sequence: CASSKILAGGLSEQFF.

This rearrangement joins TRBV7-9 to TRBJ2-5; 7 nucleotides match TRBD1. Per germline, CDR1 SEHNR and CDR2 FQNEAQ (reference sequence). J was trimmed by 3 bases and V by 5 bases; bases with no gene match: 6. The CDR3 sequence is 14 residues long. The CDR3 loop reads CASSLTGWEETQYF. The DNA for the CDR3 is TGTGCCAGCAGCCTGACAGGGTGGGAAGAGACCCAGTACTTC.

The rearrangement uses TRBV9 and TRBJ2-7, with D possibly being TRBD2 (6 bases). Trimming took 3 bases from V and 6 from J, leaving 16 bases between them. Per germline, CDR1 SGDLS and CDR2 YYNGEE. The CDR3 length is 14 residues. The CDR3 DNA sequence: TGTGCCAGCAGCGGTCGAGGCTTCGGGGGCGAGCAGTACTTC. This gives the protein CASSGRGFGGEQYF. Full variable domain (rest looked up from reference TRBV9 and TRBJ2-7): DSGVTQTPKHLITATGQRVTLRCSPRSGDLSVYWYQQSLDQGLQFLIQYYNGEERAKGNILERFSAQQFPDLHSELNLSSLELGDSALYFCASSGRGFGGEQYFGPGTRLTVT.

The chain employs TRBV7-9 and TRBJ1-3; no clear D. Looked up from germline, CDR1 is SEHNR and CDR2 is FQNEAQ (reference sequence). This CDR3 has 15 amino acids. V lost 5 bases to trimming and J lost 0 bases, with 11 bases between them. CDR3 sequence reads: CASSPTLFSGNTIYF. CDR3 in DNA: TGTGCCAGCAGCCCGACACTTTTCTCTGGAAACACCATATATTTT.

This chain joins TRBV27 and TRBJ2-1; D is perhaps TRBD1 (5 bases). The length of the CDR3 is 12 residues. Germline V CDR1 and CDR2: MNHEY, SMNVEV (reference sequence). Trimming shortened V by 6 bases and J by 7 bases, and 10 bases separated the two germline ends. CDR3 DNA: TGTGCCAGCAGGCAGGGAAATAATGAGCAGTTCTTC. Its translation: CASRQGNNEQFF.

This chain uses TRBV7-2 with TRBJ2-7; D may be TRBD1 or TRBD2 (5 bases each). The germline gives CDR1 SGHTA, CDR2 FQGNSA. V lost 1 base and J lost 2, with 12 bases in between. The CDR3 contains 15 residues. CDR3 DNA sequence: TGTGCCAGCAGCTTAGGAACGGGGCTGGCCTACGAGCAGTACTTC. Amino acids: CASSLGTGLAYEQYF.

This chain joins TRBV10-3 and TRBJ2-5, with TRBD2 matching 13 bases. The trim removed 6 bases at V and 5 bases at J, leaving 6 bases unmatched. Per the germline V gene, CDR1 is ENHRY and CDR2 is SYGVKD. This CDR3 spans 15 amino acids. The CDR3 DNA sequence: TGTGCCATCAGCCAAGGGACTAGCGGGAAGGAGACCCAGTACTTC. It specifies CAISQGTSGKETQYF.

This chain connects TRBV7-9 to TRBJ2-7; 8 bases line up with TRBD2. The V segment lost 4 bases and the J segment 2 bases; nucleotides outside the gene matches: 4. CDR3 length: 14 amino acids. Germline V lookup: CDR1 SEHNR, CDR2 FQNEAQ (reference sequence). Here the CDR3 DNA reads TGTGCCAGCAGCTCGGGACTAGGGACCTACGAGCAGTACTTC. The encoded protein is CASSSGLGTYEQYF. The whole variable domain, filled in from reference TRBV7-9 and TRBJ2-7, reads DTGVSQNPRHKITKRGQNVTFRCDPISEHNRLYWYRQTLGQGPEFLTYFQNEAQLEKSRLLSDRFSAERPKGSFSTLEIQRTEQGDSAMYLCASSSGLGTYEQYFGPGTRLTVT.

The chain is built from TRBV4-2 and TRBJ2-7; D not certain. V dropped 0 bases and J dropped 2 bases, with 11 bases sitting between them. Germline V gene lookup returns CDR1 LGHNA and CDR2 YNFKEQ. The CDR3 loop spans 15 amino acids. CDR3 region: CASSQEGTPPYEQYF. CDR3 sequence (DNA): TGTGCCAGCAGCCAAGAGGGCACTCCTCCCTACGAGCAGTACTTC.